Below, one TCR beta chain is given with its context. Produced via immunoSEQ multiplex PCR; TCRdb's table is partial and in-frame only. The table records some 62,000 clones, approximately 92% of them present only once. The data derive from a study of T cell changes during pregnancy in multiple sclerosis. This specimen consisted of peripheral blood, obtained in the second trimester of pregnancy. The TCR originated in a female donor in good health, enrolled as a control in a pregnancy study.

This chain's CDR3 is CASSLAGPMGAINEKLFF. CDR3 coding DNA: TGTGCCAGCAGCTTGGCGGGGCCCATGGGGGCCATTAATGAAAAACTGTTTTTT. The genes are TRBV5-8 and TRBJ1-4; D is possibly TRBD1 (6 bases). The V gene's germline CDR1 is SGHTS and CDR2 YDEGEE. Between the trimmed V and J ends, which lost 0 bases and 4 bases, there was a span of 19 bases. The CDR3 runs to 18 residues.